This entry is about one T cell receptor beta chain. As yet, its antigen is unknown. The entry originates in a study of T cell repertoires in cytomegalovirus infection. Study-level background: Public TCR beta signature analysis indicated the presence of both CMV infection and matching HLA type. Study observations and caveats: Predominance within the ex vivo response was attributable to HLA-C-restricted CMV-specific TCR beta clonotypes. Cumulated frequencies of public TCR beta families served to identify carriers of CMV plus the relevant HLA.

Trimming pared 3 bases from V and 0 bases from J, leaving 12 bases between. Germline loops: CDR1 LNHDA, CDR2 SQIVND (reference sequence). The CDR3 covers 16 residues. TCRdb reprocessed the reads with MiXCR, giving one entry per CDR3 protein. The data show approximately 750,000 distinct CDR3 sequences, with less than 40% seen just once and around 3% held by the top ten. The genes are TRBV19 and TRBJ2-1; a possible D gene is TRBD1 (5 bases). Specimen: PBMCs. This TCR derives from a human donor in good health (CMV status not recorded). Some clones in this sample may be carry-over from other donors' samples. The chain's CDR3 is CASSILGVGSYNEQFF. The DNA of the CDR3 is TGTGCCAGTAGTATTCTAGGGGTAGGCTCCTACAATGAGCAGTTCTTC.